These 10 T cell receptor beta chains share one sample of origin, sequenced in a study of shared clonotypes between healthy human individuals. Data came from immunoSEQ multiplex PCR; TCRdb stores just in-frame clones and leaves some out. The sample includes roughly 520,000 clones, around 95% of them seen just once. Sample: naive CD4+ T cells sorted from blood. Subset reported: CD45RA+ positively selected. These receptors were collected from a woman younger than 45 in good health.

The chain combines TRBV28 with TRBJ2-7; 7 bases are shared with TRBD1. The length of the CDR3 is 15 residues. CDR1 and CDR2 (germline): MDHEN, SYDVKM. V shed 4 bases, J shed 5 bases, and the junction held 11 bases outside the gene matches. CDR3 DNA sequence: TGTGCCAGCAGTTACCCCGACAGGGTAGCTCACGAGCAGTACTTC. This codes for CASSYPDRVAHEQYF.

The chain joins TRBV28 to TRBJ2-7; D call uncertain. With 8 bases removed from V and 5 bases from J, the gap between germline ends came to 10 bases. The CDR3 loop spans 11 amino acids. Germline CDR1 reads MDHEN; CDR2 reads SYDVKM. The CDR3 loop reads CASGSWDEQYF. CDR3 in DNA: TGTGCCAGCGGAAGTTGGGACGAGCAGTACTTC.

The gene calls are TRBV28 and TRBJ1-2; no clear D. CDR1 MDHEN and CDR2 SYDVKM come from the germline V gene. The CDR3 sequence is 14 residues long. V was cut by 2 bases and J by 2 bases, with 9 bases left in between. The CDR3 sequence is CASSLVGGNYGYTF. The CDR3 nucleotides read TGTGCCAGCAGTTTAGTCGGAGGGAACTATGGCTACACCTTC.

The chain combines TRBV11-3 with TRBJ2-2, with no clear D. Germline values: CDR1 SGHNT, CDR2 YENEEA. The V and J ends lost 0 bases and 3 bases respectively, with 5 bases between them. The CDR3 covers 14 residues. CDR3 sequence reads: CASSLERDTGELFF. The CDR3 DNA reads as TGTGCCAGCAGCTTAGAAAGGGACACCGGGGAGCTGTTTTTT.

The rearrangement uses TRBV6-5 and TRBJ2-7; D possibly corresponds to TRBD1 (5 bases). The CDR3 is 15 amino acids. The V gene lost 0 bases and the J gene lost 4 bases, with 13 bases spanning the gap. Germline values: CDR1 MNHEY, CDR2 SVGAGI. The CDR3 loop reads CASSYSWGGPYEQYF. CDR3 bases: TGTGCCAGCAGTTACTCGTGGGGCGGACCATACGAGCAGTACTTC.

V usage is TRBV9 and J usage is TRBJ2-5; D not resolved. CDR1 is SGDLS, CDR2 YYNGEE, per germline. V was pared by 4 bases and J by 5 bases, with 9 bases between. The CDR3 is made up of 12 amino acids. CDR3 DNA: TGTGCCAGCAGCACCTCCGGTGAGACCCAGTACTTC. Translation: CASSTSGETQYF.

The chain has TRBV5-6 and TRBJ1-4; D remains ambiguous. V was pared by 2 bases and J by 3 bases, with 11 bases between. Germline CDR1 and CDR2: SGHDT and YYEEEE. This CDR3 region has 15 residues. The CDR3 bases are TGTGCCAGCAGCTTAACAGCCAGCTCTAATGAAAAACTGTTTTTT. Translation: CASSLTASSNEKLFF.

The chain is built from TRBV5-1 and TRBJ2-3; D is perhaps TRBD2 (6 bases). Germline CDR1 reads SGHRS; CDR2 reads YFSETQ. The CDR3 extends over 15 amino acids. Trimming stripped 3 bases from V and 6 bases from J, with 17 bases between. CDR3 protein: CASSWTNSEGDTQYF. The DNA for the CDR3 is TGCGCCAGCAGCTGGACTAATTCGGAGGGGGATACGCAGTATTTT.

V is TRBV2 and J is TRBJ1-1, with 7 bases fitting TRBD1. In germline, CDR1 is SNHLY, CDR2 FYNNEI. V shed 3 bases and J 5 bases; nucleotides not matched to a gene: 9. The CDR3 sequence is 15 residues long. The CDR3 DNA follows: TGTGCCAGCAGTGAGCGCGACAGGGCAACGACTGAAGCTTTCTTT. Amino acid sequence: CASSERDRATTEAFF.

The rearrangement uses TRBV25-1 and TRBJ1-6, with TRBD1 as a possible D gene (5 bases). Trimming pared 7 bases from V and 14 bases from J, leaving 15 bases between. Germline V gene lookup returns CDR1 MGHDK and CDR2 SYGVNS. The CDR3 runs 12 residues. CDR3 protein: CASTSGGQSLHF. The CDR3, as DNA: TGTGCCAGCACTTCTGGGGGTCAATCCCTCCACTTT.